These 4 T cell receptor beta chains were sequenced from one sample in a study of blood T cell repertoires in COVID-19. The method was immunoSEQ multiplex PCR; TCRdb's version includes in-frame clones alone and lacks a portion of them. Among 200,000 to 250,000 clones listed, roughly 84% were seen once. The source material was peripheral blood. Every receptor here comes from a woman aged 40 to 50 who had recovered from COVID-19.

The rearrangement uses TRBV6-1 and TRBJ2-6, with a possible D match to TRBD1 (6 bases). Between the trimmed V and J ends, which lost 1 base and 0 bases, there was a span of 13 bases. This CDR3 is built from 18 residues. The germline V gene has CDR1 MNHNS and CDR2 SASEGT. The CDR3 coding sequence is TGTGCCAGCAGTGAAGGGGGGCAAGGACCCTCTGGGGCCAACGTCCTGACTTTC. The encoded protein is CASSEGGQGPSGANVLTF.

V and J are TRBV5-4 and TRBJ2-4; a possible D gene is TRBD1 (5 bases). V was pared by 3 bases and J by 5 bases, with 9 bases between. In germline, CDR1 is SGHNT, CDR2 YYREEE (reference sequence). The CDR3 spans 13 residues. CDR3: CASSSPTENIQYF. The CDR3 DNA reads as TGTGCCAGCAGCTCCCCGACAGAAAACATTCAGTACTTC.

J is TRBJ1-3 and V is TRBV18, with 11 bases identical to TRBD1. CDR3 size: 16 residues. CDR1 KGHSH and CDR2 LQKENI come from the germline V gene. The V segment lost 5 bases and the J segment 3 bases; nucleotides outside the gene matches: 6. CDR3 DNA: TGTGCCAGCTCATCGTCCGGGACAGGGGGTGGAAACACCATATATTTT. Its protein is CASSSSGTGGGNTIYF.

The chain couples TRBV9 to TRBJ1-2; D uncertain. This CDR3 comprises 14 residues. V was clipped by 0 bases and J by 7 bases, with 13 bases between them. Germline CDR1 SGDLS, CDR2 YYNGEE. CDR3 nucleotide sequence: TGTGCCAGCAGCGTAGCAGGCAGGCGTGGTGGCTACACCTTC. Translating it yields CASSVAGRRGGYTF.